This T cell receptor beta chain came from a study of T cells of healthy individuals. There are many counts of this clonotype. TCRdb used MiXCR to reprocess the 5' RACE reads, holding one entry per CDR3 protein. Altogether about 82,000 distinct CDR3 sequences are present, more than 5% being singletons, with the ten largest covering around 8%. Germline-derived CDR1 and CDR2 are MDHEN and SYDVKM. Trimming stripped 5 bases from V and 6 bases from J, with 13 bases between. CDR3 length equals 13 residues. The clonotype comes from a female donor in good health. The genes are TRBV28 and TRBJ2-5, with D uncertain. Here the CDR3 reads CASSPRLQKTQYF. The DNA for the CDR3 is TGTGCCAGCAGTCCGCGACTCCAGAAGACCCAGTACTTC.